This T cell receptor (beta chain) was observed in a study of blood T cell repertoires in COVID-19. Background on the study: Collection of acute and convalescent COVID-19 samples took place in the United States, Italy and Spain.

The data were produced by immunoSEQ multiplex PCR, yet TCRdb's version contains in-frame clones alone and is incomplete. The repertoire consists of over 200,000 clones, with approximately 88% occurring once and the leading ten covering 3.7%. Per germline, CDR1 SNHLY and CDR2 FYNNEI. The CDR3 has 16 amino acids. With V trimmed by 8 bases and J by 3 bases, 14 bases remained unmatched. The sample taken for sequencing was PBMCs or T cells enriched from blood (not recorded which). The sequence was obtained from a young woman who had been exposed to COVID-19. The V and J genes are TRBV2 and TRBJ2-7; 9 bases are a match to TRBD1. Written as DNA, the CDR3 is TGTGCCAGCGGGGTTAGTCCAAGACAGGGGGGCTACGAGCAGTACTTC. Protein product: CASGVSPRQGGYEQYF.